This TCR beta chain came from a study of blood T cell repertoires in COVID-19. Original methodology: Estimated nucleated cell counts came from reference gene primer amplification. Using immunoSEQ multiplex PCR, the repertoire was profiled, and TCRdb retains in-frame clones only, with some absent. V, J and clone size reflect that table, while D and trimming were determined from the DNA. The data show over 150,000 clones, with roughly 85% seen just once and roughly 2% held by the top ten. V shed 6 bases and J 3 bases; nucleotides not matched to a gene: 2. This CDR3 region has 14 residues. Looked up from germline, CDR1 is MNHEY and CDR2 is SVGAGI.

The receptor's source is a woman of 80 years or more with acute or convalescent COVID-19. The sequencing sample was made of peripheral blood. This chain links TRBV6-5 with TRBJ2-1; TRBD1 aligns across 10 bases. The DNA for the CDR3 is TGTGCCAGCAGAGGACAGGGGGGCTACAATGAGCAGTTCTTC. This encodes CASRGQGGYNEQFF.